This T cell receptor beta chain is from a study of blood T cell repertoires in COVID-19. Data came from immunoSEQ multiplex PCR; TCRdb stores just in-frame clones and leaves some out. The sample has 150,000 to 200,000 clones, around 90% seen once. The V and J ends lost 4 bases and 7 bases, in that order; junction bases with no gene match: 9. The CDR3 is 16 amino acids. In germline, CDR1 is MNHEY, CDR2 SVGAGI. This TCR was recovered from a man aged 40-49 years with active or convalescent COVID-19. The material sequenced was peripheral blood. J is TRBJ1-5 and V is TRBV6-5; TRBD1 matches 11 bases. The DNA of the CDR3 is TGTGCCAGCAGTTCCACCGGGACAGGGGGATGGCAGCCCCAGCATTTT. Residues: CASSSTGTGGWQPQHF.